This entry describes one T cell receptor (beta chain). Its antigen remains unknown. A second PCR, run for about 7 to 12 cycles, used a sample-barcoded 5' primer plus a J-beta primer mix. TCRdb re-called the 5' RACE reads with MiXCR, one entry per CDR3 protein. Among about a million distinct CDR3 sequences listed, roughly 50% were seen once. This entry belongs to a study of blood T cells in healthy people across ages. Study-wide results and limits: Long-lived donors had more naive CD4+ cells and higher diversity than aged donors.

The V end lost 6 bases, the J end lost 2 bases, and 8 bases lay between the germline ends. This CDR3 is 12 amino acids long. Germline CDR1 is SQVTM and CDR2 is ANQGSEA. The specimen was blood. This TCR derives from an older woman in good health. This rearrangement joins TRBV29-1 to TRBJ1-5, with D unresolved. The CDR3 region is CSVQDGNQPQHF. As DNA, the CDR3 is TGCAGCGTCCAAGACGGCAATCAGCCCCAGCATTTT.